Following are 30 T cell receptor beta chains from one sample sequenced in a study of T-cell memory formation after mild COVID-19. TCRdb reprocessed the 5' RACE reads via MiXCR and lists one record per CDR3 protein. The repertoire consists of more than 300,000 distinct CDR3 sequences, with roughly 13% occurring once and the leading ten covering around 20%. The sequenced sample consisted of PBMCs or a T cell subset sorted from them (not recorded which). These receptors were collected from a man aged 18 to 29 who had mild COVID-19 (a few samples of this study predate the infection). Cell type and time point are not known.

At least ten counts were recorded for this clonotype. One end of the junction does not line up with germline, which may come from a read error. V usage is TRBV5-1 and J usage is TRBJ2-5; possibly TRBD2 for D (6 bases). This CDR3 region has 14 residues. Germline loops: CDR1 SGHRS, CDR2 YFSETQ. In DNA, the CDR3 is TGTGCCAGCAGCTTGGGCGGGGAACAAGAGACCCAGTACTTC. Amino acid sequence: CASSLGGEQETQYF.

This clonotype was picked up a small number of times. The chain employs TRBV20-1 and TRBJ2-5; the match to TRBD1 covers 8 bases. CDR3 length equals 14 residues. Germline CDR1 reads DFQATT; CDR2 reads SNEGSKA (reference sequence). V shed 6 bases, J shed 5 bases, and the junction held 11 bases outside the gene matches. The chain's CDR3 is CSAAGTGGVETQYF. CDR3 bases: TGCAGTGCCGCAGGGACAGGAGGGGTGGAGACCCAGTACTTC.

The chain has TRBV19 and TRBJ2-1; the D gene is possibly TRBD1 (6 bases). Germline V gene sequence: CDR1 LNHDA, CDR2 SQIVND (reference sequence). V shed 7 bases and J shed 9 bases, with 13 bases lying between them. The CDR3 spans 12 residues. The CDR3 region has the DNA TGTGCCAGTAAGGGGACAAGATTTGAGCAGTTCTTC. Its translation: CASKGTRFEQFF.

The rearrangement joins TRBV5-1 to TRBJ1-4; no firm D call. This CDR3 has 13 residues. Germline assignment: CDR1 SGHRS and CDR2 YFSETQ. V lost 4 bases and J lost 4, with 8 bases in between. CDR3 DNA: TGCGCCAGCAGCGGGCTCGATAATGAAAAACTGTTTTTT. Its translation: CASSGLDNEKLFF.

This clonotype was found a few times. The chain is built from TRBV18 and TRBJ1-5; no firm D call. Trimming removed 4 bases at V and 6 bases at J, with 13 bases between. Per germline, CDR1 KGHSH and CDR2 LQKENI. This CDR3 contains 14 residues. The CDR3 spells CASSQGFDPQPQHF. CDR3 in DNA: TGTGCCAGCTCACAAGGATTTGACCCTCAGCCCCAGCATTTT. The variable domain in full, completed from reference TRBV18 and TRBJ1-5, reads NAGVMQNPRHLVRRRGQEARLRCSPMKGHSHVYWYRQLPEEGLKFMVYLQKENIIDESGMPKERFSAEFPKEGPSILRIQQVVRGDSAAYFCASSQGFDPQPQHFGDGTRLSIL.

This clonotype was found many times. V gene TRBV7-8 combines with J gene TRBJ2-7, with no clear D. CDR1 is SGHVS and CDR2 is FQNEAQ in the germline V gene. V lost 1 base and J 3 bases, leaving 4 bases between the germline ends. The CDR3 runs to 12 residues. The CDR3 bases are TGTGCCAGCAGCTTAGTGGGCTACGAGCAGTACTTC. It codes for CASSLVGYEQYF.

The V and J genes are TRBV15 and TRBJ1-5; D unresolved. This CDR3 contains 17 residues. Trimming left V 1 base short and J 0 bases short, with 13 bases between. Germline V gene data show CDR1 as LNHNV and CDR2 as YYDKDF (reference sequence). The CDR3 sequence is CATSRVRTDYSNQPQHF. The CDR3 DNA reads TGTGCCACCAGCAGAGTTCGAACAGATTATAGCAATCAGCCCCAGCATTTT.

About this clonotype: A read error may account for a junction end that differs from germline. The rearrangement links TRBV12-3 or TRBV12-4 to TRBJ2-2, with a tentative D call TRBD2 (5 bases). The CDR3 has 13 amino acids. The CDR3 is CASSLQYTGELLF. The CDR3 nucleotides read TGTGCCAGCAGTTTACAGTACACCGGGGAGCTGCTTTTT.

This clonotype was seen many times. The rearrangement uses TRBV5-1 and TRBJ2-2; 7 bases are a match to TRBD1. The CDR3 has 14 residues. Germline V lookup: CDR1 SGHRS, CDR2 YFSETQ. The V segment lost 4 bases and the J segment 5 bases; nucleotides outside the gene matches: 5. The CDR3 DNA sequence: TGCGCCAGCAGCCGGACAGGAGAAACCGGGGAGCTGTTTTTT. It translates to CASSRTGETGELFF.

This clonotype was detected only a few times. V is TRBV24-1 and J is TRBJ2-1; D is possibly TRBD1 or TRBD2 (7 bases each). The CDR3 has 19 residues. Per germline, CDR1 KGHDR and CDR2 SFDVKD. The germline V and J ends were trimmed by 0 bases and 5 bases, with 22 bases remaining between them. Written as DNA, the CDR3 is TGTGCCACCAGTGATTTGGCCTCTCAGGGGGGGGGAACCCACAATGAGCAGTTCTTC. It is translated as CATSDLASQGGGTHNEQFF.

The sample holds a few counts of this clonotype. The CDR3 nucleotides are TGCAGCGTTACTGGCAGGGGCCTCTCCTACAATGAGCAGTTCTTC. Residues: CSVTGRGLSYNEQFF. The rearrangement links TRBV29-1 to TRBJ2-1, with D tentatively TRBD1 (6 bases). The germline V and J ends were trimmed by 5 bases and 0 bases, with 14 bases remaining between them. Germline loops: CDR1 SQVTM, CDR2 ANQGSEA. This CDR3 comprises 15 residues.

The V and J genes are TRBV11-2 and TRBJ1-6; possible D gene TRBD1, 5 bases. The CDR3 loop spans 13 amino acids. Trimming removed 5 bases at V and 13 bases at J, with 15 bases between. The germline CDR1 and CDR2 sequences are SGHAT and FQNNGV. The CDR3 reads CASSLGQVRPLHF. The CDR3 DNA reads TGTGCCAGCAGCCTGGGGCAGGTTCGCCCCCTCCACTTT. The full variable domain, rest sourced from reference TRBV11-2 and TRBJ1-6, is EAGVAQSPRYKIIEKRQSVAFWCNPISGHATLYWYQQILGQGPKLLIQFQNNGVVDDSQLPKDRFSAERLKGVDSTLKIQPAKLEDSAVYLCASSLGQVRPLHFGNGTRLTVT.

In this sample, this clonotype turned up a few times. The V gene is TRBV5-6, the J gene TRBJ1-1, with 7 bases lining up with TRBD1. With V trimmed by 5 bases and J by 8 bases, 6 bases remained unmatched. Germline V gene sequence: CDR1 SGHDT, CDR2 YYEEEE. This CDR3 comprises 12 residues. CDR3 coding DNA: TGTGCCAGCAGTTTCGGGACAGCCGAAGCTTTCTTT. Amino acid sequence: CASSFGTAEAFF.

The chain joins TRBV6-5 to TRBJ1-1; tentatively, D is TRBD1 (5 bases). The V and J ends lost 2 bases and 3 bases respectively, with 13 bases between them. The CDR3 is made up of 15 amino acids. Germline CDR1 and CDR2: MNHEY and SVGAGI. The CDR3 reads CASSYEARADTEAFF. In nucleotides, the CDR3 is TGTGCCAGCAGTTACGAGGCCAGGGCGGACACTGAAGCTTTCTTT.

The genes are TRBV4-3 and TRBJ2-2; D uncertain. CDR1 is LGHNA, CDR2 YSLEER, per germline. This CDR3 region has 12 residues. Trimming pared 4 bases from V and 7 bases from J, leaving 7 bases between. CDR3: CASSLRIGELFF. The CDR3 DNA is TGCGCCAGCAGCCTCCGAATCGGGGAGCTGTTTTTT.

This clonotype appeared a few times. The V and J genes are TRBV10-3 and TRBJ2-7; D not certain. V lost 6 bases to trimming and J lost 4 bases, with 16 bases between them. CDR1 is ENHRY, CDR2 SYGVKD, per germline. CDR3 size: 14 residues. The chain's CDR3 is CAISEMSQDYEQYF. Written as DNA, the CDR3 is TGTGCCATCAGCGAAATGAGCCAAGATTACGAGCAGTACTTC.

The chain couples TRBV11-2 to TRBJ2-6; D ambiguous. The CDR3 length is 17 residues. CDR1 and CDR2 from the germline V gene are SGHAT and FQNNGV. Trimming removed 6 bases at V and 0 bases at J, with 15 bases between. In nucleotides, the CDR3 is TGTGCCAGCAGTCCAAGGCACGGTTACTCTGGGGCCAACGTCCTGACTTTC. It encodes CASSPRHGYSGANVLTF. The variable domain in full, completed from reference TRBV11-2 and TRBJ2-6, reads EAGVAQSPRYKIIEKRQSVAFWCNPISGHATLYWYQQILGQGPKLLIQFQNNGVVDDSQLPKDRFSAERLKGVDSTLKIQPAKLEDSAVYLCASSPRHGYSGANVLTFGAGSRLTVL.

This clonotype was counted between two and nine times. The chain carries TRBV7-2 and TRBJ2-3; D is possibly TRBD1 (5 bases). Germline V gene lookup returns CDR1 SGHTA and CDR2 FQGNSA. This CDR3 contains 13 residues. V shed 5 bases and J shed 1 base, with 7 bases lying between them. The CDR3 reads CASSKQGTDTQYF. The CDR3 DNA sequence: TGTGCCAGCAGCAAACAGGGCACAGATACGCAGTATTTT. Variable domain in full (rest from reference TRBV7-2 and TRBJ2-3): GAGVSQSPSNKVTEKGKDVELRCDPISGHTALYWYRQSLGQGLEFLIYFQGNSAPDKSGLPSDRFSAERTGGSVSTLTIQRTQQEDSAVYLCASSKQGTDTQYFGPGTRLTVL.

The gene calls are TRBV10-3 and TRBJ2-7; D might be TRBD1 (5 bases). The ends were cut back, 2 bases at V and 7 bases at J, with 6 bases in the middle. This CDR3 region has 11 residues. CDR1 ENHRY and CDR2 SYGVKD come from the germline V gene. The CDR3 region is CAISEQGEQYF. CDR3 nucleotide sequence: TGTGCCATCAGTGAGCAGGGAGAGCAGTACTTC.

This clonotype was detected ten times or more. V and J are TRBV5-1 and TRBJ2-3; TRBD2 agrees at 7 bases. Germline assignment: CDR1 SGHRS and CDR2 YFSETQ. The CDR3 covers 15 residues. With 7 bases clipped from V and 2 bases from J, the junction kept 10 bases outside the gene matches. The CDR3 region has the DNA TGCGCCAGCGATTCCGGGGGGACGTCCACAGATACGCAGTATTTT. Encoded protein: CASDSGGTSTDTQYF.

CDR3 residues: CASSWGGGTQETQYF. CDR3 coding DNA: TGTGCCAGCAGCTGGGGGGGGGGGACCCAAGAGACCCAGTACTTC. The rearrangement joins TRBV7-2 to TRBJ2-5, with 7 bases fitting TRBD2. Germline assignment: CDR1 SGHTA and CDR2 FQGNSA. J was trimmed by 1 base and V by 4 bases; bases with no gene match: 6. The CDR3 is made up of 15 amino acids. The whole variable domain, remainder taken from reference TRBV7-2 and TRBJ2-5, is GAGVSQSPSNKVTEKGKDVELRCDPISGHTALYWYRQSLGQGLEFLIYFQGNSAPDKSGLPSDRFSAERTGGSVSTLTIQRTQQEDSAVYLCASSWGGGTQETQYFGPGTRLLVL.

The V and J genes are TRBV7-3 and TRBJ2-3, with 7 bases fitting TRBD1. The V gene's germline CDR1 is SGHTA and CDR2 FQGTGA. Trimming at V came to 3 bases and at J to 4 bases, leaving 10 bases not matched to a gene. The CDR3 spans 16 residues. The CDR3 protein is CASSLMGTAASDTQYF. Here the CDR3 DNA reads TGTGCCAGCAGCTTGATGGGGACAGCTGCTTCAGATACGCAGTATTTT.

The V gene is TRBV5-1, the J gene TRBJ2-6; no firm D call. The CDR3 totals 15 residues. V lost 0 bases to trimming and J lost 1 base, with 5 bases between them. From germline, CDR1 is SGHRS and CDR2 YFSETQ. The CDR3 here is CASSLVVSGANVLTF. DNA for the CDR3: TGCGCCAGCAGCTTGGTAGTGTCTGGGGCCAACGTCCTGACTTTC.

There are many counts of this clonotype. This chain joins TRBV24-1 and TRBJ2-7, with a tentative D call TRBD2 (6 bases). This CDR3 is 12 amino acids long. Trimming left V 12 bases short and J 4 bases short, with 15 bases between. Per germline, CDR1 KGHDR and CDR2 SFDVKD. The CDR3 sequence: CASPGEGYEQYF. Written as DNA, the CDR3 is TGTGCCTCCCCGGGGGAAGGATACGAGCAGTACTTC.

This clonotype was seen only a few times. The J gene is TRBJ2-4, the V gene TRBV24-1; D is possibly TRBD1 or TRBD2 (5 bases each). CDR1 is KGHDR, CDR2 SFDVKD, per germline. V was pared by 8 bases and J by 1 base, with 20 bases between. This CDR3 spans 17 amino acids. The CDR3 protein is CATTPPEGKRAKNIQYF. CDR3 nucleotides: TGTGCCACCACTCCGCCCGAGGGGAAGAGGGCCAAAAACATTCAGTACTTC.

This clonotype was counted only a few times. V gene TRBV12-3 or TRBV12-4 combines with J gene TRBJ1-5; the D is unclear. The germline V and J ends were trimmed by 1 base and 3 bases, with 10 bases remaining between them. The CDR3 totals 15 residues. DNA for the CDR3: TGTGCCAGCAGTTTAGGGGTCAGCTTCAATCAGCCCCAGCATTTT. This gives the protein CASSLGVSFNQPQHF.

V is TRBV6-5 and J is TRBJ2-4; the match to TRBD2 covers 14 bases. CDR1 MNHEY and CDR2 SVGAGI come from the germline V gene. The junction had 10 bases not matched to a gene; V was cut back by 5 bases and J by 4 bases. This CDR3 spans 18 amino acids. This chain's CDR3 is CASSQTGRTSGGKNIQYF. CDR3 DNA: TGTGCCAGCAGTCAAACGGGAAGGACTAGCGGGGGGAAAAACATTCAGTACTTC.

The CDR3 DNA follows: TGTGCCAGCAGCTCTCGGACAATAACAGATACGCAGTATTTT. It encodes CASSSRTITDTQYF. The chain links TRBV7-3 to TRBJ2-3; TRBD1 is a possible D gene (5 bases). V lost 4 bases and J 3 bases, leaving 11 bases between the germline ends. This CDR3 spans 14 amino acids. Germline V gives CDR1 SGHTA, CDR2 FQGTGA.

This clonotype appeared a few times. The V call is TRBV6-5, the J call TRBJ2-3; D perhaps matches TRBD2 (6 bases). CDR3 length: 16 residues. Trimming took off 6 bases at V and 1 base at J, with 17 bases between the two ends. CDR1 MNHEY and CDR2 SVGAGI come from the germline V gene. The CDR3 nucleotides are TGTGCCAGCAGCCCCGGTTGGGGAGGCGGCACAGATACGCAGTATTTT. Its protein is CASSPGWGGGTDTQYF.

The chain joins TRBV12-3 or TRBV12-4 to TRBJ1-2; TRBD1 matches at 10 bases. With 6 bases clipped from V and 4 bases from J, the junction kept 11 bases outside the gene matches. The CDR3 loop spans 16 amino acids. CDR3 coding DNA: TGTGCCAGCAGATCCCGGGACAGGGGCACCTCCTATGGCTACACCTTC. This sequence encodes CASRSRDRGTSYGYTF.